This T cell receptor (beta chain) was captured by sequencing in a study of T cell responses to AZD1222 COVID-19 vaccine. Findings of the study overall: The span of vaccine-associated CD4 TCRs extended across spike, with dominance at 160-218 and 743-854. Receipt of two AZD1222 doses was followed by a rise in Spike-specific TCR breadth and depth.

The analysis combined second doses at about 4 or about 12 weeks. Libraries were prepared by immunoSEQ multiplex PCR; TCRdb keeps only in-frame clonotypes and omits some of them. The sample consists of more than 75,000 clones, 90% of them appearing once. In the case of this clone: The antigen remains undetermined.

Germline CDR1 MDHEN, CDR2 SYDVKM. V shed 5 bases and J shed 8 bases, with 12 bases lying between them. The CDR3 loop spans 12 amino acids. V is TRBV28 and J is TRBJ1-2; weak D call: TRBD1 (5 bases). This specimen consisted of peripheral blood, obtained 28 days after the second AZD1222 dose. This receptor was taken from an adult who received the AZD1222 COVID-19 vaccine. CDR3 bases: TGTGCCAGCAGTCTGGGGCGGGCGGGCTACACCTTC. The encoded protein is CASSLGRAGYTF.